These 32 T cell receptor beta chains were sequenced from one sample in a study of blood T cell repertoires in COVID-19. Using immunoSEQ multiplex PCR, the repertoire was profiled, and TCRdb retains in-frame clones only, with some absent. The table records roughly 570,000 clones, 85% to 90% of them present only once. Sequenced input: peripheral blood. These receptors came from a woman aged 45-65 years with COVID-19, enrolled during active disease.

The chain uses TRBV10-3 and TRBJ1-1, with D possibly matching TRBD1 (6 bases). V lost 5 bases and J lost 1, with 8 bases in between. The CDR3 has 13 residues. The germline CDR1 and CDR2 sequences are ENHRY and SYGVKD. The DNA for the CDR3 is TGTGCCATCAGTTCACAGGGGAACACTGAAGCTTTCTTT. Amino acids: CAISSQGNTEAFF.

The CDR3: CASSESRGTQYF. Written as DNA, the CDR3 is TGCGCCAGCAGTGAGTCCAGGGGGACGCAGTATTTT. This chain uses TRBV10-2 with TRBJ2-3; TRBD1 agrees at 7 bases. The V and J ends lost 0 bases and 9 bases, in that order; junction bases with no gene match: 0. There are 12 residues in the CDR3. Germline V gene data show CDR1 as WSHSY and CDR2 as SAAADI.

This clone was detected only once. The gene calls are TRBV6-5 and TRBJ2-3; TRBD2 matches at 7 bases. Germline V gene data show CDR1 as MNHEY and CDR2 as SVGAGI. The V segment lost 8 bases and the J segment 6 bases; nucleotides outside the gene matches: 11. CDR3 length: 14 amino acids. The CDR3 DNA reads TGTGCCAGCTACAGCGGGGAGACGGGGGATACGCAGTATTTT. It specifies CASYSGETGDTQYF.

This clone was detected a few times. This chain links TRBV5-4 with TRBJ2-2, with D possibly being TRBD2 (5 bases). Germline values: CDR1 SGHNT, CDR2 YYREEE (reference sequence). This CDR3 is built from 14 residues. V dropped 1 base and J dropped 7 bases, with 11 bases sitting between them. CDR3 DNA: TGTGCCAGCAGCTTGATGGGAGTTGGCGGGGAGCTGTTTTTT. This sequence encodes CASSLMGVGGELFF.

This chain uses TRBV5-1 with TRBJ2-2, with D perhaps matching TRBD1 (6 bases). Trimming took 4 bases from V and 3 from J, leaving 10 bases between them. The CDR3 is 14 amino acids. Per the germline V gene, CDR1 is SGHRS and CDR2 is YFSETQ. CDR3 in amino acids: CASSTSGDTGELFF. CDR3 bases: TGCGCCAGCAGCACCTCAGGGGACACCGGGGAGCTGTTTTTT.

The V and J genes are TRBV5-1 and TRBJ1-2; a possible D gene is TRBD1 (6 bases). V was pared by 0 bases and J by 4 bases, with 16 bases between. The CDR3 is 16 residues long. CDR1 SGHRS and CDR2 YFSETQ come from the germline V gene. CDR3 sequence: CASSLEVAGAGYGYTF. The CDR3 nucleotides are TGCGCCAGCAGCTTGGAGGTGGCGGGGGCAGGCTATGGCTACACCTTC.

The chain has TRBV9 and TRBJ1-3, with D hard to call. In germline, CDR1 is SGDLS, CDR2 YYNGEE. Trimming stripped 3 bases from V and 4 bases from J, with 14 bases between. The CDR3 consists of 15 residues. The CDR3 DNA reads TGTGCCAGCAGCGGGCTCCCCGAGGGAGGAAACACCATATATTTT. Protein product: CASSGLPEGGNTIYF.

The chain couples TRBV3-1 (or the pseudogene TRBV3-2) to TRBJ1-2; D may be TRBD1 (6 bases). V was shortened by 1 base and J by 0 bases, with 12 bases between the two germline ends. This CDR3 is built from 16 residues. Looked up from germline, CDR1 is LGHDT and CDR2 is YNNKEL (reference sequence). The CDR3 protein is CASSQARGRANYGYTF. CDR3 DNA sequence: TGTGCCAGCAGCCAAGCGAGGGGGAGAGCTAACTATGGCTACACCTTC.

This clone appeared once. The DNA for the CDR3 is TGTGCCAGCAGCATTGCTAGCGGGGTGGACTACAATGAGCAGTTCTTC. Its translation is CASSIASGVDYNEQFF. The V gene is TRBV7-8, the J gene TRBJ2-1; 9 bases match TRBD2. V was clipped by 5 bases and J by 3 bases; unmatched bases: 8. Germline V gene lookup returns CDR1 SGHVS and CDR2 FQNEAQ. This CDR3 spans 16 amino acids. The full variable domain, with the rest looked up from reference TRBV7-8 and TRBJ2-1, is GAGVSQSPRYKVAKRGQDVALRCDPISGHVSLFWYQQALGQGPEFLTYFQNEAQLDKSGLPSDRFFAERPEGSVSTLKIQRTQQEDSAVYLCASSIASGVDYNEQFFGPGTRLTVL.

This clone was seen a single time. The chain recombines TRBV7-9 with TRBJ1-2; the match to TRBD1 covers 8 bases. This CDR3 comprises 13 residues. Germline V gene lookup returns CDR1 SEHNR and CDR2 FQNEAQ (reference sequence). V shed 5 bases, J shed 8 bases, and the junction held 7 bases outside the gene matches. The CDR3 here is CASSPDRGRGYTF. The CDR3 bases are TGTGCCAGCAGCCCAGACAGGGGTAGAGGCTACACCTTC.

V and J are TRBV3-1 (or the pseudogene TRBV3-2) and TRBJ1-2, with a tentative D call TRBD1 (5 bases). CDR3 length: 15 amino acids. Germline CDR1 LGHDT, CDR2 YNNKEL (reference sequence). Trimming left V 0 bases short and J 5 bases short, with 13 bases between. This CDR3 is CASSQDLGQKYGYTF. In DNA, the CDR3 is TGTGCCAGCAGCCAAGATCTGGGGCAGAAGTATGGCTACACCTTC.

The chain links TRBV10-1 to TRBJ2-3; 9 bases are a match to TRBD1. After removal of 6 bases from V and 3 bases from J, the junction contained 4 bases not matched to a gene. Germline-derived CDR1 and CDR2 are WNHNN and SYGVQD (reference sequence). The CDR3 loop spans 14 amino acids. CDR3 nucleotide sequence: TGCGCCAGCAGCCCCGGGACAGGGACAGATACGCAGTATTTT. This gives the protein CASSPGTGTDTQYF.

This sequence joins TRBV27 and TRBJ1-5; D is unclear. Trimming shortened V by 7 bases and J by 7 bases, and 11 bases separated the two germline ends. This CDR3 is built from 12 residues. Germline V gene lookup returns CDR1 MNHEY and CDR2 SMNVEV (reference sequence). CDR3 nucleotides: TGTGCCAGCACCCTCATGAGGCAGCCCCAGCATTTT. It specifies CASTLMRQPQHF.

In its sample, this clone was seen once. The genes are TRBV11-2 and TRBJ1-2, with D unclear. Germline V gives CDR1 SGHAT, CDR2 FQNNGV. V was cut by 0 bases and J by 4 bases, with 12 bases left in between. This CDR3 has 15 amino acids. CDR3 region: CASSLDGTLGYGYTF. For the CDR3, the DNA is TGTGCCAGCAGCTTAGACGGTACCCTTGGCTATGGCTACACCTTC.

The chain links TRBV5-1 to TRBJ2-3; 8 nucleotides match TRBD1. CDR1 and CDR2 (germline): SGHRS, YFSETQ. V trimming: 2 bases; J trimming: 3 bases; junction bases outside the gene matches: 8. The CDR3 runs 16 residues. CDR3 sequence (DNA): TGCGCCAGCAGCTTCTTTGGACAGGGTCGAACAGATACGCAGTATTTT. Protein product: CASSFFGQGRTDTQYF.

The rearrangement links TRBV5-1 to TRBJ2-7; no clear D gene. This CDR3 has 14 amino acids. The V gene lost 4 bases and the J gene lost 2 bases, with 13 bases spanning the gap. Germline CDR1 reads SGHRS; CDR2 reads YFSETQ. CDR3 in amino acids: CASSPGLSPYEQYF. The DNA for the CDR3 is TGCGCCAGCAGCCCGGGTCTCAGTCCCTACGAGCAGTACTTC.

V gene TRBV6-6 combines with J gene TRBJ1-2; 7 bases agree with TRBD1. The CDR3 is 12 residues long. The V and J ends lost 10 bases and 4 bases, in that order; junction bases with no gene match: 6. From germline, CDR1 is MNHNY and CDR2 SVGAGI (reference sequence). CDR3 DNA: TGTGCCACCACAGGGGATAGCTATGGCTACACCTTC. This codes for CATTGDSYGYTF.

The chain is built from TRBV19 and TRBJ2-3; D might be TRBD1 (6 bases). The CDR3 has 14 amino acids. The V gene's germline CDR1 is LNHDA and CDR2 SQIVND (reference sequence). The V end lost 9 bases, the J end lost 2 bases, and 15 bases lay between the germline ends. CDR3 sequence reads: CASSGAANTDTQYF. The DNA of the CDR3 is TGTGCCAGCTCAGGGGCCGCCAACACAGATACGCAGTATTTT.

This chain links TRBV5-1 with TRBJ1-1; 9 bases line up with TRBD1. The CDR3 totals 12 residues. Germline lookup yields CDR1 SGHRS and CDR2 YFSETQ. Germline trimming cut 5 bases from V and 5 bases from J; bases unmatched to any gene: 1. CDR3 sequence reads: CASRGTGTEAFF. The CDR3 DNA reads as TGCGCCAGCAGGGGGACAGGGACTGAAGCTTTCTTT. The full variable domain, rest sourced from reference TRBV5-1 and TRBJ1-1, is KAGVTQTPRYLIKTRGQQVTLSCSPISGHRSVSWYQQTPGQGLQFLFEYFSETQRNKGNFPGRFSGRQFSNSRSEMNVSTLELGDSALYLCASRGTGTEAFFGQGTRLTVV.

The chain has TRBV7-6 and TRBJ2-1; 8 bases fit TRBD2. V lost 3 bases to trimming and J lost 4 bases; unmatched junction nucleotides: 5. Germline CDR1 reads SGHVS; CDR2 reads FNYEAQ. CDR3 size: 15 residues. The CDR3 nucleotides read TGTGCCAGCAGCTTCGATAAGCGGGGGTACAATGAGCAGTTCTTC. This translates into CASSFDKRGYNEQFF. The full variable domain, in which reference TRBV7-6 and TRBJ2-1 provide the parts outside the CDR3, is GAGVSQSPRYKVTKRGQDVALRCDPISGHVSLYWYRQALGQGPEFLTYFNYEAQQDKSGLPNDRFSAERPEGSISTLTIQRTEQRDSAMYRCASSFDKRGYNEQFFGPGTRLTVL.

This clone was seen just once. This chain uses TRBV27 with TRBJ2-3; TRBD2 matches at 15 bases. The CDR3 consists of 16 residues. V dropped 5 bases and J dropped 8; count of bases not matched to a gene: 8. Germline CDR1 MNHEY, CDR2 SMNVEV (reference sequence). The DNA for the CDR3 is TGTGCCAGCAGTCAAGGGACTAGCGGGGGGCGGGCTACGCAGTATTTT. Translated: CASSQGTSGGRATQYF.

This chain uses TRBV10-3 with TRBJ2-3; tentative D call: TRBD2 (7 bases). V lost 6 bases to trimming and J lost 2 bases, with 15 bases between them. This CDR3 spans 15 amino acids. Germline V gene lookup returns CDR1 ENHRY and CDR2 SYGVKD. The CDR3 here is CAIRERGAFTDTQYF. The CDR3 nucleotides are TGTGCCATCAGAGAACGGGGGGCCTTCACAGATACGCAGTATTTT.

The V gene is TRBV27, the J gene TRBJ2-7; TRBD2 agrees at 13 bases. Germline CDR1 is MNHEY and CDR2 is SMNVEV (reference sequence). V shed 8 bases, J shed 3 bases, and the junction held 1 base outside the gene matches. The CDR3 has 13 residues. In DNA form, the CDR3 reads TGTGCCAGCGGACTAGCGGGGGTCTACGAGCAGTACTTC. Its protein product is CASGLAGVYEQYF.

J is TRBJ2-1 and V is TRBV5-5; 11 bases are a match to TRBD2. Germline trimming cut 7 bases from V and 6 bases from J; bases unmatched to any gene: 9. CDR3 length equals 15 residues. Per the germline V gene, CDR1 is SGHKS and CDR2 is YYEKEE (reference sequence). In DNA, the CDR3 is TGTGCCAGCGGGGCTAGCGGGGGGCGGACCAATGAGCAGTTCTTC. Amino acids: CASGASGGRTNEQFF.

The chain employs TRBV27 and TRBJ1-1; TRBD1 aligns across 9 bases. The CDR3 length is 14 residues. The ends lost 7 bases at V and 9 bases at J; junction bases unmatched: 12. CDR1 and CDR2 from the germline V gene are MNHEY and SMNVEV (reference sequence). The CDR3 DNA reads TGTGCCAGCACAACCGGACAGGGGATAAATAAAGCTTTCTTT. Amino acids: CASTTGQGINKAFF.

V gene TRBV7-9 combines with J gene TRBJ1-1; the D gene is possibly TRBD1 (6 bases). Germline V gene data show CDR1 as SEHNR and CDR2 as FQNEAQ (reference sequence). The CDR3 runs to 15 residues. V dropped 4 bases and J dropped 7 bases, with 19 bases sitting between them. CDR3 loop: CASSSLLPGDGEAFF. The CDR3 coding sequence is TGTGCCAGCAGCTCACTCCTCCCAGGGGACGGTGAAGCTTTCTTT.

The chain employs TRBV11-3 and TRBJ2-7; D unclear. The CDR3 is 13 residues long. Germline V gene sequence: CDR1 SGHNT, CDR2 YENEEA. Trimming removed 5 bases from V and 0 bases from J, with 8 bases in between. Here the CDR3 DNA reads TGTGCCAGCAGCCCGACGGGCTCCTACGAGCAGTACTTC. Protein product: CASSPTGSYEQYF.

The V call is TRBV9, the J call TRBJ1-2; a possible D gene is TRBD1 (5 bases). Trimming took 3 bases from V and 5 from J, leaving 14 bases between them. Germline V gene data show CDR1 as SGDLS and CDR2 as YYNGEE. This CDR3 has 14 amino acids. The CDR3 sequence is CASSGRVNLYGYTF. The CDR3 bases are TGTGCCAGCAGCGGCAGGGTCAACCTTTATGGCTACACCTTC.

This clone was seen just once. The CDR3 protein is CASSKDRGYDEQYF. The CDR3 DNA is TGTGCCAGTAGTAAGGACAGGGGATACGACGAGCAGTACTTC. The V and J genes are TRBV19 and TRBJ2-7; 9 bases are shared with TRBD1. The CDR3 consists of 14 residues. The V gene end was trimmed by 4 bases and the J gene end by 5 bases; junction bases not matched to a gene: 6. Germline V gives CDR1 LNHDA, CDR2 SQIVND (reference sequence).

This chain uses TRBV9 with TRBJ1-5; 10 nucleotides line up with TRBD1. Germline CDR1 reads SGDLS; CDR2 reads YYNGEE. CDR3 size: 15 residues. V lost 0 bases and J lost 4; bases outside the gene matches: 1. CDR3 DNA: TGTGCCAGCAGCGTAGGGACAGGGGGGAATCAGCCCCAGCATTTT. This encodes CASSVGTGGNQPQHF.

This clone is a singleton in its sample. The V gene is TRBV2, the J gene TRBJ1-5, with D hard to call. The ends were cut back, 4 bases at V and 7 bases at J, with 11 bases in the middle. The germline gives CDR1 SNHLY, CDR2 FYNNEI. The CDR3 spans 13 residues. The CDR3 spells CASSARQSQPQHF. DNA of the CDR3: TGTGCCAGCAGTGCGCGGCAATCCCAGCCCCAGCATTTT.

This sequence joins TRBV5-1 and TRBJ1-2; TRBD1 aligns across 7 bases. Trimming removed 4 bases from V and 3 bases from J; junction bases left unmatched: 3. CDR1 is SGHRS and CDR2 is YFSETQ in the germline V gene. The CDR3 is 13 residues long. Here the CDR3 reads CASSITGDYGYTF. The CDR3 nucleotides read TGCGCCAGCAGCATAACAGGGGACTATGGCTACACCTTC.